Below are 25 T cell receptor beta chains sequenced from a single sample in a study of regulatory T cells in long-lasting Graves disease. The authors built TCR beta libraries using iRepertoire HTBI primers and Arm-PCR of CDR3 regions. TCRdb re-called the multiplex PCR reads through MiXCR, storing one row per CDR3 protein. The data contain 350,000 to 500,000 distinct CDR3 sequences, 14% of them singletons. Specified time point: newly diagnosed GD, antithyroid drugs for less than 3 months. Preparation of the TCR library used RNA extracted from PBMCs. The same data also went into a second study, on T cells in Graves' hyperthyroidism and ophthalmopathy.

The starting material was peripheral blood mononuclear cells (PBMCs), obtained at new diagnosis, from a patient treated with antithyroid drugs. These receptor sequences come from a woman in her fifties or sixties with Graves disease.

This clonotype was detected only a few times. This chain joins TRBV7-9 and TRBJ1-5; D call uncertain. CDR1 and CDR2 from the germline V gene are SEHNR and FQNEAQ (reference sequence). V lost 5 bases and J 5 bases, leaving 13 bases between the germline ends. The CDR3 covers 14 residues. CDR3 loop: CASSPRSFDQPQHF. CDR3 bases: TGTGCCAGCAGCCCTCGATCTTTCGATCAGCCCCAGCATTTT.

This clonotype was detected many times. The V and J genes are TRBV27 and TRBJ2-3; a possible D gene is TRBD1 (5 bases). The CDR3 runs to 18 residues. From germline, CDR1 is MNHEY and CDR2 SMNVEV (reference sequence). V was clipped by 4 bases and J by 2 bases, with 22 bases between them. CDR3 region: CASSSTPRVAANTDTQYF. CDR3 nucleotides: TGTGCCAGCAGTTCAACCCCCAGGGTGGCGGCAAACACAGATACGCAGTATTTT.

This clonotype appeared many times. V and J are TRBV11-2 and TRBJ2-2; 10 bases fit TRBD1. The CDR3 contains 14 residues. CDR1 is SGHAT, CDR2 FQNNGV, per germline. Germline trimming cut 7 bases from V and 6 bases from J; bases unmatched to any gene: 5. CDR3 loop: CASNAGQGPGELFF. As DNA, the CDR3 is TGTGCCAGCAACGCGGGACAGGGGCCCGGGGAGCTGTTTTTT.

Note on this clonotype: A much larger clone is a single base away; this may be a read error. The chain uses TRBV28 and TRBJ2-7, with D possibly called TRBD1 or TRBD2 (5 bases each). The tail of the sequence fits TRBJ2-1 better, so the J call may be wrong. CDR1 is MDHEN and CDR2 is SYDVKM in the germline V gene. The CDR3 is made up of 14 amino acids. The CDR3 is CVSSSTGTDNEQFF. As DNA, the CDR3 is TGTGTCAGCAGTTCCACCGGGACGGACAATGAGCAGTTCTTC.

This clonotype has a count of ten or more. DNA of the CDR3: TGTGCCTGGAGTGTAGGAGGAGTCATGAAGACCCAGTACTTC. Amino acids: CAWSVGGVMKTQYF. The rearrangement links TRBV30 to TRBJ2-5, with D possibly matching TRBD2 (5 bases). Trimming took off 0 bases at V and 6 bases at J, with 14 bases between the two ends. The CDR3 spans 14 residues. Germline V gene sequence: CDR1 GTSNPN, CDR2 SVGIG (reference sequence).

V and J are TRBV5-4 and TRBJ2-5, with no clear D. V dropped 0 bases and J dropped 3 bases, with 9 bases sitting between them. The CDR3 runs to 14 residues. CDR1 and CDR2 from the germline V gene are SGHNT and YYREEE (reference sequence). DNA for the CDR3: TGTGCCAGCAGCTTGGCCAAGATAAAAGAGACCCAGTACTTC. Translating it yields CASSLAKIKETQYF.

This chain joins TRBV9 and TRBJ2-1, with 11 positions matching TRBD2. With 2 bases clipped from V and 5 bases from J, the junction kept 6 bases outside the gene matches. Germline V gives CDR1 SGDLS, CDR2 YYNGEE. CDR3 size: 16 residues. DNA of the CDR3: TGTGCCAGCAGCGTGAGACTAGCGGGGCTTGACAATGAGCAGTTCTTC. This gives the protein CASSVRLAGLDNEQFF.

The table lists this clonotype with many counts. This chain uses TRBV28 with TRBJ2-2; D call uncertain. Trimming shortened V by 7 bases and J by 7 bases, and 7 bases separated the two germline ends. CDR1 and CDR2 from the germline V gene are MDHEN and SYDVKM. The CDR3 sequence is 11 residues long. CDR3 sequence reads: CASNDGGELFF. The CDR3 region has the DNA TGTGCCAGCAACGATGGCGGGGAGCTGTTTTTT.

This sequence joins TRBV18 and TRBJ2-1; tentatively, D is TRBD1 (5 bases). The CDR3 is 14 amino acids. Trimming stripped 0 bases from V and 6 bases from J, with 9 bases between. The germline V gene encodes CDR1 KGHSH and CDR2 LQKENI. The CDR3 DNA reads as TGTGCCAGCTCACCACCTAGGACAATCAATGAGCAGTTCTTC. Protein sequence: CASSPPRTINEQFF.

This clonotype was observed at least ten times. CDR3 sequence: CASSQAQGFTDTQYF. The CDR3 DNA follows: TGTGCCAGCAGCCAAGCGCAGGGATTCACAGATACGCAGTATTTT. The chain couples TRBV28 to TRBJ2-3; possible D gene TRBD1, 5 bases. Trimming left V 6 bases short and J 2 bases short, with 15 bases between. Germline V gene lookup returns CDR1 MDHEN and CDR2 SYDVKM. The CDR3 spans 15 residues.

This clonotype was picked up a small number of times. The V call is TRBV30, the J call TRBJ1-5; 8 nucleotides agree with TRBD1. The CDR3 runs to 14 residues. From germline, CDR1 is GTSNPN and CDR2 SVGIG (reference sequence). With V trimmed by 4 bases and J by 1 base, 3 bases remained unmatched. DNA of the CDR3: TGTGCCTGGACAGGGGGCGGAAGCAATCAGCCCCAGCATTTT. Amino acids: CAWTGGGSNQPQHF.

This clonotype was counted at least ten times. In DNA form, the CDR3 reads TGTGCCAGCAGGATCTTGAACACTGAAGCTTTCTTT. This encodes CASRILNTEAFF. The J gene is TRBJ1-1, the V gene TRBV28; D is ambiguous. Germline loops: CDR1 MDHEN, CDR2 SYDVKM. The CDR3 length is 12 residues. V was clipped by 6 bases and J by 0 bases, with 5 bases between them.

This clonotype was counted at least ten times. The gene calls are TRBV5-1 and TRBJ1-4; TRBD1 aligns across 12 bases. Germline-derived CDR1 and CDR2 are SGHRS and YFSETQ. With 4 bases clipped from V and 4 bases from J, the junction kept 8 bases outside the gene matches. This CDR3 spans 17 amino acids. The CDR3 bases are TGCGCCAGCAGCCTCCAAGGGACAGGGGGCGGTAATGAAAAACTGTTTTTT. It translates to CASSLQGTGGGNEKLFF. The whole variable domain, remainder taken from reference TRBV5-1 and TRBJ1-4, is KAGVTQTPRYLIKTRGQQVTLSCSPISGHRSVSWYQQTPGQGLQFLFEYFSETQRNKGNFPGRFSGRQFSNSRSEMNVSTLELGDSALYLCASSLQGTGGGNEKLFFGSGTQLSVL.

This clonotype was recorded at least ten times. This chain links TRBV5-1 with TRBJ2-1; 9 bases match TRBD2. The germline V gene encodes CDR1 SGHRS and CDR2 YFSETQ. Trimming at V came to 3 bases and at J to 4 bases, leaving 8 bases not matched to a gene. The CDR3 runs 16 residues. Written as DNA, the CDR3 is TGCGCCAGCAGCTGGGGACTAGCACCATGGTACAATGAGCAGTTCTTC. Translation: CASSWGLAPWYNEQFF.

The chain uses TRBV5-1 and TRBJ1-5; no clear D gene. Trimming took off 0 bases at V and 1 base at J, with 11 bases between the two ends. The CDR3 is 16 amino acids. Germline assignment: CDR1 SGHRS and CDR2 YFSETQ. The CDR3 spells CASSLAPGSSNQPQHF. CDR3 DNA: TGCGCCAGCAGCTTGGCCCCAGGTAGCAGCAATCAGCCCCAGCATTTT.

Ten or more counts support this clonotype. V is TRBV5-1 and J is TRBJ1-5; the match to TRBD1 covers 10 bases. With 4 bases clipped from V and 5 bases from J, the junction kept 3 bases outside the gene matches. CDR3 length equals 14 residues. Germline CDR1 is SGHRS and CDR2 is YFSETQ. Here the CDR3 reads CASSTTGGDQPQHF. The CDR3 nucleotides read TGCGCCAGCAGCACGACAGGGGGCGATCAGCCCCAGCATTTT.

With respect to this clonotype: Being one base from a much bigger clone, this may be a read error. CDR3 bases: TGTGCCAGCTCACCGCCAACTAGATACTACGAGCAGTTCTTC. Translated, it gives CASSPPTRYYEQFF. This sequence joins TRBV18 and TRBJ2-1; D might be TRBD2 (5 bases). The CDR3 consists of 14 residues. Germline loops: CDR1 KGHSH, CDR2 LQKENI. V was trimmed by 3 bases and J by 10 bases, leaving 16 bases between them.

This clonotype came up many times. The V call is TRBV9, the J call TRBJ2-1, with a tentative D call TRBD2 (5 bases). There are 13 residues in the CDR3. Germline CDR1 is SGDLS and CDR2 is YYNGEE. Trimming removed 2 bases at V and 7 bases at J, with 10 bases between. The CDR3, as DNA: TGTGCCAGCAGCGTTGCGGGCCTAAATGAGCAGTTCTTC. Translating gives CASSVAGLNEQFF.

This clonotype was seen more than once but under ten times. The V and J genes are TRBV19 and TRBJ2-1; 10 bases fit TRBD2. After removal of 5 bases from V and 0 bases from J, the junction contained 7 bases not matched to a gene. Germline CDR1 is LNHDA and CDR2 is SQIVND (reference sequence). The CDR3 extends over 17 amino acids. For the CDR3, the DNA is TGTGCCAGTAGTCTAAGGACTAGCGGCCGCTCCTACAATGAGCAGTTCTTC. This translates into CASSLRTSGRSYNEQFF.

On this clonotype itself: One junction end does not reproduce the germline sequence, and a read error may be involved. This rearrangement joins TRBV28 to TRBJ2-7, with D hard to call. Germline CDR1 is MDHEN and CDR2 is SYDVKM. The CDR3 runs 14 residues. CDR3 nucleotides: TGTGCCAGCAGTTCCCCCAAGGACCTTTACGAGCGGTACTTC. Translated: CASSSPKDLYERYF. Together with reference TRBV28 and TRBJ2-7, the CDR3 gives the full variable domain: DVKVTQSSRYLVKRTGEKVFLECVQDMDHENMFWYRQDPGLGLRLIYFSYDVKMKEKGDIPEGYSVSREKKERFSLILESASTNQTSMYLCASSSPKDLYERYFGPGTRLTVT.

This clonotype has only a few counts. V and J are TRBV20-1 and TRBJ2-3; D remains ambiguous. The CDR3 spans 13 residues. The germline CDR1 and CDR2 sequences are DFQATT and SNEGSKA (reference sequence). Trimming took off 7 bases at V and 1 base at J, with 12 bases between the two ends. CDR3 nucleotide sequence: TGCAGTGTCCGGAGAGCTGGCACAGATACGCAGTATTTT. Translating gives CSVRRAGTDTQYF.

This clonotype showed up just a few times. This rearrangement joins TRBV5-5 to TRBJ2-7; a possible D gene is TRBD1 (5 bases). This CDR3 contains 14 residues. In germline, CDR1 is SGHKS, CDR2 YYEKEE (reference sequence). V lost 2 bases and J 6 bases, leaving 15 bases between the germline ends. CDR3 sequence reads: CASSFQGPPGEQYF. CDR3 nucleotides: TGTGCCAGCAGCTTTCAGGGTCCCCCGGGCGAGCAGTACTTC.

This clonotype was detected ten times or more. V usage is TRBV18 and J usage is TRBJ2-7; 9 nucleotides match TRBD1. V shed 3 bases and J 6 bases; nucleotides not matched to a gene: 6. Germline lookup yields CDR1 KGHSH and CDR2 LQKENI. There are 14 residues in the CDR3. As DNA, the CDR3 is TGTGCCAGCTCACCGGGACAGGGCCAAGGCGAGCAGTACTTC. Its translation is CASSPGQGQGEQYF.

This clonotype was seen many times. The chain employs TRBV7-2 and TRBJ1-1, with D maybe TRBD1 (6 bases). V was pared by 4 bases and J by 4 bases, with 13 bases between. The CDR3 totals 14 residues. Germline CDR1 SGHTA, CDR2 FQGNSA. The CDR3 here is CASSWPGAGTEAFF. DNA of the CDR3: TGTGCCAGCAGCTGGCCGGGGGCCGGCACTGAAGCTTTCTTT.

The chain uses TRBV28 and TRBJ2-7, with 7 bases fitting TRBD2. J lost 5 bases, V lost 10 bases, and 11 bases had no gene match. Germline values: CDR1 MDHEN, CDR2 SYDVKM. The CDR3 contains 13 residues. The DNA for the CDR3 is TGTGCCACCCGAAGGGCGGGGGACCACGAGCAGTACTTC. It yields the protein CATRRAGDHEQYF.